This TCR beta chain appears in the sequencing data of a study of blood T cell repertoires in COVID-19. The wider study: Samples taken during acute and convalescent COVID-19 were collected in the United States, Italy and Spain. In each case, the material was cDNA or gDNA derived from T cells, B-cell-depleted T cells, or PBMCs.

The method was immunoSEQ multiplex PCR; TCRdb's version includes in-frame clones alone and lacks a portion of them. The data hold 130,000 to 150,000 clones, with about 82% observed a single time. Participants reported their clinical history, and cohort assignment relied on those reports. Two negative PCRs, clearance, or symptom resolution had been documented for recovered Cohort 3 donors. There are 13 residues in the CDR3. V lost 6 bases and J lost 4, with 10 bases in between. Germline V gives CDR1 LNHDA, CDR2 SQIVND (reference sequence). The sequencing sample was made of PBMCs or T cells enriched from blood (not recorded which). The chain carries TRBV19 and TRBJ2-1; D gene uncertain. The clonotype originates from a woman aged 40 to 50 who had recovered from COVID-19. In DNA, the CDR3 is TGTGCCAGTAGCCCGGGTTCGTACAATGAGCAGTTCTTC. Amino acid sequence: CASSPGSYNEQFF.